The 20 T cell receptor beta chains given below trace back to one sample, sequenced in a study of shared clonotypes between healthy human individuals. The table came from immunoSEQ multiplex PCR; TCRdb's copy has only in-frame clones and leaves some out. The sample contains fewer than 200,000 clones, 80% to 95% of which appear only once. The sample comprised naive CD4+ T cells sorted from blood. Subset described: CD45RA+ positively selected. Receptor source: a woman in her twenties or thirties in good health.

The V and J genes are TRBV5-1 and TRBJ1-1; D is possibly TRBD1 (6 bases). Trimming removed 1 base at V and 1 base at J, with 8 bases between. This CDR3 is built from 14 residues. Germline assignment: CDR1 SGHRS and CDR2 YFSETQ. The CDR3 bases are TGCGCCAGCAGCTTGCCGGGACAGAACACTGAAGCTTTCTTT. It yields the protein CASSLPGQNTEAFF.

This chain connects TRBV18 to TRBJ2-7; TRBD2 matches at 7 bases. Germline-derived CDR1 and CDR2 are KGHSH and LQKENI. The ends lost 3 bases at V and 2 bases at J; junction bases unmatched: 13. The CDR3 has 17 residues. CDR3 bases: TGTGCCAGCTCACCGGTGATGGCGGGAGCTACAACCTACGAGCAGTACTTC. It translates to CASSPVMAGATTYEQYF.

This chain connects TRBV28 to TRBJ1-6, with a possible D match to TRBD1 (5 bases). The germline V and J ends were trimmed by 6 bases and 7 bases, with 10 bases remaining between them. The CDR3 length is 13 residues. The germline V gene encodes CDR1 MDHEN and CDR2 SYDVKM. For the CDR3, the DNA is TGTGCCAGCAGAGAAGGGGCCAATTCACCCCTCCACTTT. Encoded protein: CASREGANSPLHF.

This clone was found once. This chain's CDR3 is CASSRGGGNTEAFF. The CDR3 region has the DNA TGTGCCAGTAGTCGGGGCGGTGGCAACACTGAAGCTTTCTTT. The genes are TRBV19 and TRBJ1-1; perhaps TRBD1 as D (5 bases). The CDR3 sequence is 14 residues long. Germline assignment: CDR1 LNHDA and CDR2 SQIVND (reference sequence). V lost 5 bases, J lost 2 bases, and 12 bases lay in between.

The chain carries TRBV27 and TRBJ2-6; 9 bases align to TRBD1. The germline CDR1 and CDR2 sequences are MNHEY and SMNVEV (reference sequence). This CDR3 region has 18 residues. Trimming cost V 6 bases and J 3 bases; bases outside gene matches: 12. The chain's CDR3 is CASRLLQGALIGANVLTF. The CDR3 DNA follows: TGTGCCAGCAGGCTACTACAGGGGGCGCTGATTGGGGCCAACGTCCTGACTTTC.

This clone was counted a single time. CDR3 sequence: CASSFAGRSYNEQFF. DNA for the CDR3: TGTGCCAGCAGCTTTGCGGGGCGAAGCTACAATGAGCAGTTCTTC. The chain recombines TRBV7-2 with TRBJ2-1; a possible D gene is TRBD2 (6 bases). The CDR3 runs 15 residues. With 3 bases removed from V and 3 bases from J, the gap between germline ends came to 12 bases. The germline gives CDR1 SGHTA, CDR2 FQGNSA.

The J gene is TRBJ2-7, the V gene TRBV4-2, with D possibly TRBD2 on 6 matching bases. The CDR3 consists of 15 residues. Germline CDR1 LGHNA, CDR2 YNFKEQ. Trimming left V 5 bases short and J 4 bases short, with 18 bases between. CDR3 protein: CASSLDGGGGYEQYF. CDR3 sequence (DNA): TGTGCCAGCAGCTTGGACGGGGGAGGAGGGTACGAGCAGTACTTC.

The V and J genes are TRBV15 and TRBJ1-5; D is undetermined. V lost 4 bases to trimming and J lost 0 bases, with 10 bases between them. In germline, CDR1 is LNHNV, CDR2 YYDKDF (reference sequence). The CDR3 contains 15 residues. The CDR3 nucleotides are TGTGCCACCAGCACGCATACATATAGCAATCAGCCCCAGCATTTT. It specifies CATSTHTYSNQPQHF.

Turning to this clone: Other DNA sequences in this specimen translate into the identical CDR3. The chain has TRBV28 and TRBJ2-7; the match to TRBD2 covers 8 bases. Germline V gene lookup returns CDR1 MDHEN and CDR2 SYDVKM. The CDR3 is 15 amino acids. The V and J ends lost 5 bases and 0 bases, in that order; junction bases with no gene match: 6. The CDR3 bases are TGTGCCAGCAGTCAGTATAGCGGGAACTCCTACGAGCAGTACTTC. Translated, it gives CASSQYSGNSYEQYF.

This chain joins TRBV5-1 and TRBJ1-2; a possible D gene is TRBD1 (5 bases). Per germline, CDR1 SGHRS and CDR2 YFSETQ. V lost 7 bases and J 9 bases, leaving 13 bases between the germline ends. This CDR3 has 11 residues. CDR3 loop: CASGAGDRYTF. The CDR3 DNA follows: TGCGCCAGCGGGGCGGGGGATCGCTACACCTTC.

The V call is TRBV11-2, the J call TRBJ2-7; 9 bases map to TRBD2. This CDR3 comprises 16 residues. The V and J ends lost 1 base and 8 bases, in that order; junction bases with no gene match: 12. Looked up from germline, CDR1 is SGHAT and CDR2 is FQNNGV. The CDR3 nucleotides are TGTGCCAGCAGCTTAGTATTGGGGACTAGCAGCTTAAAGCAGTACTTC. It encodes CASSLVLGTSSLKQYF.

This rearrangement joins TRBV5-4 to TRBJ2-1; possible D gene TRBD1, 6 bases. The V gene lost 7 bases and the J gene lost 7 bases, with 15 bases spanning the gap. The CDR3 has 13 amino acids. Germline CDR1 SGHNT, CDR2 YYREEE (reference sequence). The CDR3 here is CASRRTESNEQFF. The CDR3 region has the DNA TGTGCCAGCCGACGGACAGAATCGAATGAGCAGTTCTTC. Combining the CDR3 with reference TRBV5-4 and TRBJ2-1 gives the whole variable domain ETGVTQSPTHLIKTRGQQVTLRCSSQSGHNTVSWYQQALGQGPQFIFQYYREEENGRGNFPPRFSGLQFPNYSSELNVNALELDDSALYLCASRRTESNEQFFGPGTRLTVL.

The DNA for the CDR3 is TGTGCCATCAGTGAGTGGGGAAGCCCTCAGCCCCAGCATTTT. It specifies CAISEWGSPQPQHF. V and J are TRBV10-3 and TRBJ1-5; unclear D gene. V lost 1 base, J lost 6 bases, and 10 bases lay in between. This CDR3 has 14 amino acids. Germline lookup yields CDR1 ENHRY and CDR2 SYGVKD.

The genes are TRBV2 and TRBJ1-3; no clear D gene. The ends were cut back, 3 bases at V and 0 bases at J, with 12 bases in the middle. The CDR3 extends over 16 amino acids. Germline CDR1 SNHLY, CDR2 FYNNEI. The CDR3 protein is CASSDQRPYSGNTIYF. CDR3 nucleotide sequence: TGTGCCAGCAGTGACCAACGCCCATACTCTGGAAACACCATATATTTT.

The gene calls are TRBV27 and TRBJ2-7; TRBD2 aligns across 9 bases. Germline lookup yields CDR1 MNHEY and CDR2 SMNVEV (reference sequence). The CDR3 extends over 14 amino acids. Trimming at V came to 8 bases and at J to 6 bases, leaving 11 bases not matched to a gene. CDR3 nucleotide sequence: TGTGCCAGCGTAGCCCTAGCGGGAAGTGGCGAGCAGTACTTC. This sequence encodes CASVALAGSGEQYF.

The genes are TRBV18 and TRBJ1-3; D ambiguous. Trimming took 2 bases from V and 3 from J, leaving 14 bases between them. Germline loops: CDR1 KGHSH, CDR2 LQKENI. The CDR3 is made up of 16 amino acids. The CDR3 DNA reads as TGTGCCAGCTCACCAGGCGGAGCGAGGCGTGGAAACACCATATATTTT. Translating gives CASSPGGARRGNTIYF.

The V gene is TRBV2, the J gene TRBJ2-7, with D hard to call. The CDR3 has 15 amino acids. Germline CDR1 and CDR2: SNHLY and FYNNEI. V was cut by 7 bases and J by 4 bases, with 20 bases left in between. The CDR3 protein is CASTPIRAEKYEQYF. The CDR3 DNA follows: TGTGCCAGCACCCCCATTCGGGCAGAAAAATACGAGCAGTACTTC.

This chain uses TRBV28 with TRBJ1-3; no reliable D call. Germline loops: CDR1 MDHEN, CDR2 SYDVKM. The CDR3 spans 12 residues. The ends were cut back, 6 bases at V and 2 bases at J, with 5 bases in the middle. CDR3 DNA: TGTGCCAGCAGGAGGCCTGGAAACACCATATATTTT. This sequence encodes CASRRPGNTIYF.

This chain links TRBV5-6 with TRBJ2-3; possibly TRBD2 for D (6 bases). Trimming shortened V by 1 base and J by 4 bases, and 16 bases separated the two germline ends. Germline CDR1 SGHDT, CDR2 YYEEEE. CDR3 length: 16 amino acids. CDR3 in amino acids: CASSLWLTSRADTQYF. CDR3 bases: TGTGCCAGCAGCTTGTGGCTGACTAGTCGGGCAGATACGCAGTATTTT.

The V gene is TRBV11-2, the J gene TRBJ2-7, with 7 bases matching TRBD2. V lost 5 bases and J lost 1; bases outside the gene matches: 14. From germline, CDR1 is SGHAT and CDR2 FQNNGV. CDR3 size: 17 residues. The chain's CDR3 is CASSPGRAGLISYEQYF. The CDR3 DNA reads as TGTGCCAGCAGCCCCGGCCGAGCGGGGCTTATATCCTACGAGCAGTACTTC.